This TCR beta chain was captured in a study of blood T cell dynamics during melanoma immunotherapy. Study overall: Metastatic melanoma patients received first-line pembrolizumab or nivolumab plus ipilimumab.

Study-wide results and limits: The study could not tell melanoma-specific clones from general immune activation.

Concerning this clone: Its antigen is not identified.

Germline loops: CDR1 LNHNV, CDR2 YYDKDF (reference sequence). The length of the CDR3 is 13 residues. Trimming at V came to 10 bases and at J to 4 bases, leaving 7 bases not matched to a gene. Method: immunoSEQ multiplex PCR; TCRdb's copy keeps in-frame clones and lacks some. The data show over 10,000 clones, approximately 90% seen once. The time point here: pre-treatment baseline. The chain has TRBV15 and TRBJ1-5, with TRBD1 identical over 7 bases. The sample here was effector memory CD8+ T cells from blood, taken from a patient treated with checkpoint blockade. This sequence was found in a human donor with melanoma. The CDR3 DNA reads as TGTGCCATCGGAGACAGGGAGAATCAGCCCCAGCATTTT. It translates to CAIGDRENQPQHF.